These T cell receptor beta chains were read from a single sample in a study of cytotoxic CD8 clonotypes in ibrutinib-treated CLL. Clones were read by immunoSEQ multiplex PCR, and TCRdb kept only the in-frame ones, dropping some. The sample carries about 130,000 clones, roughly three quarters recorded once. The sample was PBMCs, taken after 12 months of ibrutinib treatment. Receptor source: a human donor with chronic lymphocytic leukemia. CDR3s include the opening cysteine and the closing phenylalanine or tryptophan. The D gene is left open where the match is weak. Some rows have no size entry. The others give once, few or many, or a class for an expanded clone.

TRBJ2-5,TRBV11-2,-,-,TGTGCCAGCAGCTTAGCCCCGGGACAAGAGACCCAGTACTTC,CASSLAPGQETQYF
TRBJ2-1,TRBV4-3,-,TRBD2,TGCGCCAGCAGCCATGCGGTGGGAGGGAAATACAATGAGCAGTTCTTC,CASSHAVGGKYNEQFF
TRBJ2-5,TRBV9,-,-,TGTGCCAGCAGCCCAAGCTTTTGGGAGACCCAGTACTTC,CASSPSFWETQYF
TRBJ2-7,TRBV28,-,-,TGTGCCAGCAGTCGCAAGACACCTTTCTACGAGCAGTACTTC,CASSRKTPFYEQYF
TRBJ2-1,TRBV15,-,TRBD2,TGTGCCACCAGCATCCTAGCGGGAGGGTACAATGAGCAGTTCTTC,CATSILAGGYNEQFF
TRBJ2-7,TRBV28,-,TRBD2,TGTGCCAGCAGTTTATGGGGCGGGAGGGCCTCCGAGCAGTACTTC,CASSLWGGRASEQYF
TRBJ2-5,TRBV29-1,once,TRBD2,TGCAGCGTTGATTGGGGGGGATTAGAGACCCAGTACTTC,CSVDWGGLETQYF
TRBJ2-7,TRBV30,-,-,TGTGCCTGGAGTGGACTAGGAGGGAGTCTCGAGCAGTACTTC,CAWSGLGGSLEQYF
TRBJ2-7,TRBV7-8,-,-,TGTGCCAGCAGTTTTAGCGGTACAACCTACGAGCAGTACTTC,CASSFSGTTYEQYF
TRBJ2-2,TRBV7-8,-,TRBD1,TGTGCCAGCAGCTCCGGGACAGGGTACGGCGCCGGGGAGCTGTTTTTT,CASSSGTGYGAGELFF
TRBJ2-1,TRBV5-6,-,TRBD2,TGTGCCAGCAGCTCGACGGGACTAGCTTTCAGGAATGAGCAGTTCTTC,CASSSTGLAFRNEQFF
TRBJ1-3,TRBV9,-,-,TGTGCCAGCAGCCTAAGGGACGGTCGCTCTGGAAACACCATATATTTT,CASSLRDGRSGNTIYF
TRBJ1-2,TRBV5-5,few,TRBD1,TGTGCCAGCAGCCGGACCGTTACAGGGGGAACCAACTACTATGGCTACACCTTC,CASSRTVTGGTNYYGYTF
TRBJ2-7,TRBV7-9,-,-,TGTGCCAGCAGCTTCCTTGGACAGCGCTACGAGCAGTACTTC,CASSFLGQRYEQYF
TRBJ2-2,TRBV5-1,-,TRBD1,TGCGCCAGCAGCTTTGGTGACAGGGAATTTACCGGGGAGCTGTTTTTT,CASSFGDREFTGELFF
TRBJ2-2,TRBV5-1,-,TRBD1,TGCGCCAGCAGCATACTGACAGGGAAGAACACCGGGGAGCTGTTTTTT,CASSILTGKNTGELFF
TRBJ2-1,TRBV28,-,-,TGTGCCAGCAGTTTAACCCAGGATGAGCAGTTCTTC,CASSLTQDEQFF
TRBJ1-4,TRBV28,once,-,TGTGCCAGCAGTTTAGGACAGACGAATGAAAAACTGTTTTTT,CASSLGQTNEKLFF
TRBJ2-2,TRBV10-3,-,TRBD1,TGTGCCATCACGGGACAGGGGTCCGGGGAGCTGTTTTTT,CAITGQGSGELFF
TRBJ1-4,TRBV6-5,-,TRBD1,TGTGCCAGCAGTTACCTCGGACAGGGAGGTGAAAAACTGTTTTTT,CASSYLGQGGEKLFF
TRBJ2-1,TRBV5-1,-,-,TGCGCCAGCAGTCAACTCGAAAAGAATGAGCAGTTCTTC,CASSQLEKNEQFF
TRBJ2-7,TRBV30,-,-,TGTGCCTGGGGCAGGGATAAGAAAGTCTACGAGCAGTACTTC,CAWGRDKKVYEQYF
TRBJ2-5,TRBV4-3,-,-,TGCGCCAGCAGCAAAACCGATCAAGAGACCCAGTACTTC,CASSKTDQETQYF
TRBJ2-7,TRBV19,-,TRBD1,TGTGCCAGTAGTACCATACCGGGACAGGGGAGCTACGAGCAGTACTTC,CASSTIPGQGSYEQYF
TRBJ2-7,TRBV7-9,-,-,TGTGCCAGCAGCCGACTAGTGTCCCAAGTGAGCGAGCAGTACTTC,CASSRLVSQVSEQYF
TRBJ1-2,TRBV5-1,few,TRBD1,TGCGCCAGCAGTTACCGGGGACAGACCGATGGCTACACCTTC,CASSYRGQTDGYTF
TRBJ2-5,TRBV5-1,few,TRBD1,TGCGCCAGCAGCGCGGCCACAGGGGGAGAGACCCAGTACTTC,CASSAATGGETQYF